The 9 T cell receptor beta chains below were found in one sample sequenced in a study of blood T cell repertoires in COVID-19 (dated by TCRdb to about 2020). The method was the immunoSEQ multiplex PCR assay. TCRdb obtained this table from immuneACCESS and retained in-frame rearrangements with V and J assigned. These tables miss some clones; where compared with another copy, unresolved V genes account for less than half of the shortfall, and the remainder is unexplained. This sample holds about 170,000 clones; around 93% were observed only once. Jointly, the top ten make up 3.5% to 5% of the sample. The sample was peripheral blood. The source is a woman aged 50 to 60 with acute or convalescent COVID-19.

V and J are TRBV6-5 and TRBJ2-7; 8 bases agree with TRBD1. V lost 6 bases, J lost 2 bases, and 6 bases stayed unmatched. The CDR3 contains 14 residues. Germline CDR1 MNHEY, CDR2 SVGAGI. As DNA, the CDR3 is TGTGCCAGCAGCTTAGGACAGGGAGCCTACGAGCAGTACTTC. Protein product: CASSLGQGAYEQYF.

The V and J genes are TRBV5-1 and TRBJ2-1, with 11 bases fitting TRBD1. Germline assignment: CDR1 SGHRS and CDR2 YFSETQ. This CDR3 spans 15 amino acids. J lost 8 bases, V lost 8 bases, and 12 bases had no gene match. The CDR3 DNA is TGCGCCAGTACTGGACAGGGGGCAGGTATAGATGAGCAGTTCTTC. This codes for CASTGQGAGIDEQFF.

V usage is TRBV21-1 and J usage is TRBJ1-5; TRBD1 reflects the table's D call only, with no check against the DNA. TRBV21-1 is labeled a pseudogene. The CDR3 loop spans 15 amino acids. CDR3 protein: CASSTGTGERQPQHF. The CDR3 nucleotides are TGTGCCAGCAGTACCGGGACAGGGGAAAGGCAGCCCCAGCATTTT.

The chain employs TRBV6-5 and TRBJ1-1; no firm D call. Trimming took 5 bases from V and 3 from J, leaving 4 bases between them. The CDR3 has 11 amino acids. CDR1 is MNHEY and CDR2 is SVGAGI in the germline V gene. The CDR3 sequence is CASSPYTEAFF. CDR3 nucleotide sequence: TGTGCCAGCAGTCCGTACACTGAAGCTTTCTTT.

V is TRBV3-1 (or the pseudogene TRBV3-2) and J is TRBJ1-6; weak D call: TRBD1 (6 bases). Germline V gene lookup returns CDR1 LGHDT and CDR2 YNNKEL (reference sequence). CDR3 size: 14 residues. Deletions cut 1 base from V and 10 bases from J, with 11 bases between. The CDR3 nucleotides are TGTGCCAGCAGCCAAGCCCAGGGGCAATCACCCCTCCACTTT. It codes for CASSQAQGQSPLHF.

This chain links TRBV2 with TRBJ1-5, with D possibly TRBD1 on 6 matching bases. The CDR3 has 15 residues. CDR1 SNHLY and CDR2 FYNNEI come from the germline V gene. Trimming took 6 bases from V and 6 from J, leaving 18 bases between them. CDR3 DNA: TGTGCCAGCAGCGATAGACAGGTTTTGGGTCAGCCCCAGCATTTT. This gives the protein CASSDRQVLGQPQHF.

This chain connects TRBV2 to TRBJ1-6, with 11 bases matching TRBD1. Trimming at V came to 5 bases and at J to 3 bases, leaving 12 bases not matched to a gene. From germline, CDR1 is SNHLY and CDR2 FYNNEI. The CDR3 spans 19 residues. CDR3 sequence reads: CASSINGQGAVGYNSPLHF. CDR3 sequence (DNA): TGTGCCAGCAGTATAAATGGACAGGGGGCAGTCGGCTATAATTCACCCCTCCACTTT.

The chain combines TRBV2 with TRBJ2-7; D may be TRBD1 (5 bases). The CDR3 is made up of 13 amino acids. V lost 6 bases and J lost 5, with 14 bases in between. The germline CDR1 and CDR2 sequences are SNHLY and FYNNEI. The CDR3 coding sequence is TGTGCCAGCAGGCCCAGGGATAGGCACGAGCAGTACTTC. Translating it yields CASRPRDRHEQYF.

The rearrangement links TRBV29-1 to TRBJ2-5; D is perhaps TRBD1 (6 bases). Germline lookup yields CDR1 SQVTM and CDR2 ANQGSEA. Trimming pared 5 bases from V and 3 bases from J, leaving 13 bases between. The CDR3 runs 13 residues. The CDR3 region is CSVRDRREETQYF. Here the CDR3 DNA reads TGCAGCGTTCGAGACAGGCGGGAAGAGACCCAGTACTTC. Complete variable domain (other parts from reference TRBV29-1 and TRBJ2-5): SAVISQKPSRDICQRGTSLTIQCQVDSQVTMMFWYRQQPGQSLTLIATANQGSEATYESGFVIDKFPISRPNLTFSTLTVSNMSPEDSSIYLCSVRDRREETQYFGPGTRLLVL.